These 5 T cell receptor beta chains originate from one sample sequenced in a study of cytomegalovirus exposure and HLA in healthy donors. The PCR used 60 Vbeta and 13 Jbeta primers. The table came from immunoSEQ multiplex PCR; TCRdb's copy has only in-frame clones and leaves some out. The sample lists about 150,000 clones, 70% to 80% seen once, with 9.5% to 15% in the top ten. Sequencing was done on a sample of PBMCs. Receptors were obtained from a man aged 25-45 years in good health and CMV-seropositive.

This clone appeared a few times. The DNA for the CDR3 is TGTGCCAGCAGTCCTGACACAGGTGGCCAGCCCCAGCATTTT. Translated, it gives CASSPDTGGQPQHF. The rearrangement uses TRBV28 and TRBJ1-5; D possibly corresponds to TRBD1 (5 bases). In germline, CDR1 is MDHEN, CDR2 SYDVKM. With 5 bases removed from V and 7 bases from J, the gap between germline ends came to 15 bases. The CDR3 has 14 residues. Together with reference TRBV28 and TRBJ1-5, the CDR3 gives the full variable domain: DVKVTQSSRYLVKRTGEKVFLECVQDMDHENMFWYRQDPGLGLRLIYFSYDVKMKEKGDIPEGYSVSREKKERFSLILESASTNQTSMYLCASSPDTGGQPQHFGDGTRLSIL.

The genes are TRBV28 and TRBJ2-1; possible D gene TRBD1, 6 bases. The CDR3 extends over 15 amino acids. V was pared by 2 bases and J by 12 bases, with 20 bases between. Germline assignment: CDR1 MDHEN and CDR2 SYDVKM. CDR3 sequence: CASSLKGRGGKVQFF. As DNA, the CDR3 is TGTGCCAGCAGTTTAAAGGGGAGAGGGGGAAAAGTGCAGTTCTTC.

The chain is built from TRBV28 and TRBJ2-1, with 7 bases that match TRBD1. Trimming took 5 bases from V and 2 from J; bases not matched to a gene: 6. The CDR3 totals 15 residues. Germline V gene lookup returns CDR1 MDHEN and CDR2 SYDVKM. CDR3 DNA sequence: TGTGCCAGCAGTGCCCGACAGGGACCCTACAATGAGCAGTTCTTC. It specifies CASSARQGPYNEQFF.

The rearrangement links TRBV7-2 to TRBJ1-5; the D is unclear. V was shortened by 5 bases and J by 7 bases, with 15 bases between the two germline ends. Germline CDR1 SGHTA, CDR2 FQGNSA. This CDR3 is 14 amino acids long. This chain's CDR3 is CASSLDSPGQPQHF. The CDR3 nucleotides are TGTGCCAGCAGCCTGGACTCCCCCGGACAGCCCCAGCATTTT.

Comments on this clone: A junction end diverges from the germline sequence, so it may reflect a read error. V is TRBV7-9 and J is TRBJ2-7, with D perhaps matching TRBD1 (5 bases). Looked up from germline, CDR1 is SEHNR and CDR2 is FQNEAQ (reference sequence). This CDR3 spans 15 amino acids. The CDR3 loop is CSSSLGAGSTYEQYF. The CDR3 nucleotides read TGTTCCAGCAGCTTAGGAGCAGGGTCCACCTACGAGCAGTACTTC.